This TCR beta chain appears in the sequencing data of a study of T cell responses to AZD1222 COVID-19 vaccine. Study findings and constraints: Donors were mostly white British, more females; clonal diversity possibly underestimated. The peak T cell response came first, and repertoires were sampled only after it.

To note about this clone: Its target is not known.

This CDR3 spans 14 amino acids. The V end lost 6 bases, the J end lost 1 base, and 11 bases lay between the germline ends. Germline assignment: CDR1 LNHDA and CDR2 SQIVND (reference sequence). The table came from immunoSEQ multiplex PCR; TCRdb's copy has only in-frame clones and leaves some out. The table lists some 120,000 clones, over 75% of them singletons. This TCR derives from an adult in good health. The chain is built from TRBV19 and TRBJ2-3; D remains unclear. The input for sequencing was peripheral blood, taken on day 0 of AZD1222 vaccination. This CDR3 is CASRQWAGTDTQYF. CDR3 nucleotides: TGTGCCAGTAGACAATGGGCGGGCACAGATACGCAGTATTTT. Full variable domain (outside the CDR3, taken from reference TRBV19 and TRBJ2-3): DGGITQSPKYLFRKEGQNVTLSCEQNLNHDAMYWYRQDPGQGLRLIYYSQIVNDFQKGDIAEGYSVSREKKESFPLTVTSAQKNPTAFYLCASRQWAGTDTQYFGPGTRLTVL.